A single sample is the source of the 18 T cell receptor beta chains below, sequenced in a study of blood T cell repertoires in COVID-19. Clones were sequenced by immunoSEQ multiplex PCR, and TCRdb holds only the in-frame ones, with some missing. The sample carries fewer than 350,000 clones, around 85% recorded once. Sequenced input: PBMCs or T cells enriched from blood (not recorded which). The receptors come from a woman aged 45-60 years who had recovered from COVID-19.

The genes are TRBV10-2 and TRBJ1-1; 7 bases are shared with TRBD1. V lost 7 bases and J lost 5; bases outside the gene matches: 10. The CDR3 runs 14 residues. Germline V gives CDR1 WSHSY, CDR2 SAAADI. CDR3 amino acids: CASTTTGYGTEAFF. In DNA form, the CDR3 reads TGCGCCAGCACCACGACAGGGTACGGAACTGAAGCTTTCTTT.

This chain links TRBV29-1 with TRBJ1-2, with a possible D match to TRBD1 (6 bases). There are 14 residues in the CDR3. V gave up 7 bases and J gave up 0 bases, with 15 bases separating them. Germline loops: CDR1 SQVTM, CDR2 ANQGSEA. CDR3: CSARMGAANYGYTF. The CDR3 DNA reads TGCAGCGCTCGGATGGGGGCAGCTAACTATGGCTACACCTTC. Complete variable domain (other parts from reference TRBV29-1 and TRBJ1-2): SAVISQKPSRDICQRGTSLTIQCQVDSQVTMMFWYRQQPGQSLTLIATANQGSEATYESGFVIDKFPISRPNLTFSTLTVSNMSPEDSSIYLCSARMGAANYGYTFGSGTRLTVV.

The rearrangement links TRBV6-5 to TRBJ1-2; no clear D. Germline assignment: CDR1 MNHEY and CDR2 SVGAGI. Trimming shortened V by 7 bases and J by 4 bases, and 10 bases separated the two germline ends. This CDR3 is built from 12 residues. The CDR3 DNA reads TGTGCCAGCACCCAGAATACCTATGGCTACACCTTC. Translation: CASTQNTYGYTF.

The gene calls are TRBV15 and TRBJ2-7, with 14 bases identical to TRBD2. J gave up 1 base and V 1 base, and 6 bases lay outside the gene matches. CDR1 LNHNV and CDR2 YYDKDF come from the germline V gene (reference sequence). The CDR3 totals 18 residues. CDR3 nucleotides: TGTGCCACCAGCAGAGGAGGACTAGCGGGAGGAGTGTCCTACGAGCAGTACTTC. As protein: CATSRGGLAGGVSYEQYF.

The chain is built from TRBV5-6 and TRBJ2-1, with 10 bases fitting TRBD2. V was clipped by 4 bases and J by 5 bases; unmatched bases: 9. The germline V gene has CDR1 SGHDT and CDR2 YYEEEE. The length of the CDR3 is 16 residues. The DNA for the CDR3 is TGTGCCAGCAGCCCTTTCCTAGCGGGAGAAGACAATGAGCAGTTCTTC. The encoded protein is CASSPFLAGEDNEQFF. Combining the CDR3 with reference TRBV5-6 and TRBJ2-1 gives the whole variable domain DAGVTQSPTHLIKTRGQQVTLRCSPKSGHDTVSWYQQALGQGPQFIFQYYEEEERQRGNFPDRFSGHQFPNYSSELNVNALLLGDSALYLCASSPFLAGEDNEQFFGPGTRLTVL.

The V call is TRBV2, the J call TRBJ2-5; 11 nucleotides match TRBD2. From germline, CDR1 is SNHLY and CDR2 FYNNEI. The junction had 8 bases not matched to a gene; V was cut back by 6 bases and J by 2 bases. This CDR3 comprises 16 residues. CDR3: CASRRLAGGTQETQYF. For the CDR3, the DNA is TGTGCCAGCAGGAGGCTAGCGGGGGGCACTCAAGAGACCCAGTACTTC.

This clone was detected only once. The rearrangement links TRBV12-3 or TRBV12-4 to TRBJ1-1; D is uncertain. Between the trimmed V and J ends, which lost 3 bases and 5 bases, there was a span of 4 bases. The CDR3 runs to 11 residues. The CDR3 coding sequence is TGTGCCAGCAGTTTCATGACTGAAGCTTTCTTT. Amino acids: CASSFMTEAFF.

The chain carries TRBV30 and TRBJ1-4; 7 nucleotides agree with TRBD1. Germline CDR1 is GTSNPN and CDR2 is SVGIG (reference sequence). This CDR3 comprises 13 residues. Germline trimming cut 8 bases from V and 5 bases from J; bases unmatched to any gene: 8. Here the CDR3 reads CARGDSPNEKLFF. In DNA, the CDR3 is TGTGCCCGGGGGGACAGCCCCAATGAAAAACTGTTTTTT. The full variable domain, in which reference TRBV30 and TRBJ1-4 provide the parts outside the CDR3, is SQTIHQWPATLVQPVGSPLSLECTVEGTSNPNLYWYRQAAGRGLQLLFYSVGIGQISSEVPQNLSASRPQDRQFILSSKKLLLSDSGFYLCARGDSPNEKLFFGSGTQLSVL.

The chain employs TRBV5-1 and TRBJ1-5; TRBD1 matches 9 bases. This CDR3 contains 15 residues. Per the germline V gene, CDR1 is SGHRS and CDR2 is YFSETQ. V shed 4 bases, J shed 3 bases, and the junction held 5 bases outside the gene matches. The CDR3 is CASSPDRGDNQPQHF. CDR3 sequence (DNA): TGCGCCAGCAGCCCGGACAGGGGCGACAATCAGCCCCAGCATTTT.

This chain connects TRBV7-2 to TRBJ1-3, with a weak D call TRBD1 (5 bases). The CDR3 runs to 16 residues. CDR1 is SGHTA and CDR2 is FQGNSA in the germline V gene. Trimming cost V 5 bases and J 0 bases, with 14 bases left between them. The CDR3 nucleotides read TGTGCCAGCAGCCCACGGCAGGGCGGCTCTGGAAACACCATATATTTT. Translated, it gives CASSPRQGGSGNTIYF.

The chain links TRBV13 to TRBJ1-4; weak D call: TRBD1 (5 bases). Germline CDR1 reads PRHDT; CDR2 reads FYEKMQ (reference sequence). This CDR3 is 16 amino acids long. V was cut by 5 bases and J by 2 bases, with 15 bases left in between. In nucleotides, the CDR3 is TGTGCCAGCAGCCACGCTTATCAGGGCACTAATGAAAAACTGTTTTTT. It is translated as CASSHAYQGTNEKLFF.

This clone was observed once. This chain joins TRBV4-1 and TRBJ2-2; the match to TRBD1 covers 9 bases. J was trimmed by 4 bases and V by 2 bases; bases with no gene match: 11. The CDR3 runs 18 residues. Germline loops: CDR1 MGHRA, CDR2 YSYEKL. Here the CDR3 reads CASSQSYGGQGTTGELFF. The DNA of the CDR3 is TGCGCCAGCAGCCAATCGTATGGTGGACAGGGGACCACCGGGGAGCTGTTTTTT.

The V call is TRBV6-2 or TRBV6-3, the J call TRBJ1-5; D is possibly TRBD1 (5 bases). Germline V gives CDR1 MNHEY, CDR2 SVGEGT. V lost 6 bases and J lost 4, with 13 bases in between. The CDR3 has 14 residues. This CDR3 reads CASSNGRVNQPQHF. DNA for the CDR3: TGTGCCAGCAGCAACGGCAGGGTGAATCAGCCCCAGCATTTT.

J is TRBJ1-2 and V is TRBV7-2; 7 positions agree with TRBD1. The CDR3 is made up of 14 amino acids. The V gene end was trimmed by 3 bases and the J gene end by 8 bases; junction bases not matched to a gene: 9. Germline CDR1 reads SGHTA; CDR2 reads FQGNSA. The CDR3 nucleotides are TGTGCCAGCAGCTTGAGACAGGGAACGAGCGGCTACACCTTC. This encodes CASSLRQGTSGYTF.

The chain carries TRBV28 and TRBJ1-5, with D maybe TRBD1 (6 bases). The V gene lost 6 bases and the J gene lost 7 bases, with 19 bases spanning the gap. The V gene's germline CDR1 is MDHEN and CDR2 SYDVKM. The CDR3 has 15 residues. CDR3 region: CASSPPRGAGQPQHF. CDR3 DNA sequence: TGTGCCAGCAGCCCGCCCCGGGGGGCAGGGCAGCCCCAGCATTTT.

V and J are TRBV19 and TRBJ2-1; maybe TRBD1 (7 bases). CDR1 LNHDA and CDR2 SQIVND come from the germline V gene (reference sequence). Trimming took 6 bases from V and 4 from J, leaving 13 bases between them. This CDR3 region has 14 residues. Here the CDR3 reads CASSHGGQYNEQFF. The CDR3 DNA sequence: TGTGCCAGTAGCCACGGGGGACAGTACAATGAGCAGTTCTTC. Based on the CDR3 plus reference TRBV19 and TRBJ2-1, the full variable domain is DGGITQSPKYLFRKEGQNVTLSCEQNLNHDAMYWYRQDPGQGLRLIYYSQIVNDFQKGDIAEGYSVSREKKESFPLTVTSAQKNPTAFYLCASSHGGQYNEQFFGPGTRLTVL.

Turning to this clone: Other DNA sequences in the sample encode the same CDR3. The chain links TRBV19 to TRBJ1-5; 8 bases align to TRBD1. The CDR3 length is 15 residues. Germline V CDR1 and CDR2: LNHDA, SQIVND (reference sequence). V trimming: 5 bases; J trimming: 2 bases; junction bases outside the gene matches: 5. The CDR3 reads CASSRTGLGNQPQHF. CDR3 nucleotides: TGTGCCAGTAGTCGGACAGGGTTGGGCAATCAGCCCCAGCATTTT.

V and J are TRBV15 and TRBJ2-3, with 7 bases identical to TRBD2. V lost 4 bases, J lost 4 bases, and 11 bases stayed unmatched. The CDR3 is 16 residues long. Germline loops: CDR1 LNHNV, CDR2 YYDKDF (reference sequence). CDR3 sequence reads: CATSKRAGWEADTQYF. CDR3 nucleotides: TGTGCCACCAGCAAAAGAGCGGGATGGGAGGCAGATACGCAGTATTTT.